A single sample is the source of the 20 T cell receptor beta chains below, sequenced in a study of blood T cells in healthy people across ages. Primers used in a second PCR of about 7 to 12 cycles were a sample-barcoded 5' primer and a J-beta primer mix. TCRdb reprocessed the 5' RACE reads with MiXCR, giving one entry per CDR3 protein. The data hold about a million distinct CDR3 sequences, with under 40% observed a single time. Material for sequencing was blood. The receptors here all came from a man between 18 and 35 years old in good health.

This clonotype showed up just a few times. V gene TRBV11-3 combines with J gene TRBJ2-3; D unclear. From germline, CDR1 is SGHNT and CDR2 YENEEA. Between the trimmed V and J ends, which lost 0 bases and 4 bases, there was a span of 5 bases. The CDR3 is made up of 13 amino acids. The CDR3 is CASSLDKADTQYF. The CDR3 DNA is TGTGCCAGCAGCTTAGATAAGGCAGATACGCAGTATTTT.

V usage is TRBV5-5 and J usage is TRBJ1-5; 7 bases line up with TRBD1. The V gene's germline CDR1 is SGHKS and CDR2 YYEKEE (reference sequence). Unmatched junction bases numbered 9, after V lost 6 bases and J lost 6 bases. CDR3 length equals 14 residues. CDR3 region: CASNAQNRGQPQHF. In DNA form, the CDR3 reads TGTGCCAGCAACGCTCAAAACAGGGGTCAGCCCCAGCATTTT.

This clonotype was found a few times. This chain links TRBV5-1 with TRBJ2-5, with D perhaps matching TRBD2 (5 bases). Germline V gene sequence: CDR1 SGHRS, CDR2 YFSETQ. Trimming removed 4 bases at V and 5 bases at J, with 15 bases between. The CDR3 runs 14 residues. The CDR3 DNA reads as TGCGCCAGCAGCGGACTGGTAGGCGGGGAGACCCAGTACTTC. This translates into CASSGLVGGETQYF.

This chain uses TRBV2 with TRBJ2-2; D uncertain. Germline-derived CDR1 and CDR2 are SNHLY and FYNNEI. Trimming left V 7 bases short and J 0 bases short, with 12 bases between. This CDR3 is 15 amino acids long. In DNA form, the CDR3 reads TGTGCCAGCAACCCCTCTGGCACGAACACCGGGGAGCTGTTTTTT. Its translation is CASNPSGTNTGELFF.

This clonotype came up many times. This chain links TRBV3-1 with TRBJ2-3; D ambiguous. Germline CDR1 and CDR2: LGHDT and YNNKEL (reference sequence). V dropped 1 base and J dropped 5 bases, with 7 bases sitting between them. The CDR3 has 13 amino acids. CDR3 sequence: CASSQGLGDTQYF. Here the CDR3 DNA reads TGTGCCAGCAGCCAAGGCCTAGGAGATACGCAGTATTTT.

This sequence joins TRBV29-1 and TRBJ2-5; 7 nucleotides agree with TRBD1. The J segment lost 4 bases and the V segment lost 4 bases, leaving 9 bases of the junction unmatched. Germline-derived CDR1 and CDR2 are SQVTM and ANQGSEA. This CDR3 spans 14 amino acids. CDR3 residues: CSVGSRQGLETQYF. CDR3 DNA sequence: TGCAGCGTTGGGAGCCGACAGGGTTTAGAGACCCAGTACTTC.

J is TRBJ1-2 and V is TRBV29-1; 7 bases line up with TRBD1. This CDR3 contains 16 residues. Per the germline V gene, CDR1 is SQVTM and CDR2 is ANQGSEA. V shed 1 base and J 2 bases; nucleotides not matched to a gene: 10. DNA of the CDR3: TGCAGCGTTGAAGGATCCGGACAGGAGCAAAACTATGGCTACACCTTC. Translating gives CSVEGSGQEQNYGYTF.

The chain uses TRBV3-1 and TRBJ1-1; 8 bases map to TRBD1. J lost 4 bases, V lost 1 base, and 5 bases had no gene match. Germline V gene lookup returns CDR1 LGHDT and CDR2 YNNKEL (reference sequence). The CDR3 spans 15 residues. CDR3 region: CASSQGTGIGTEAFF. CDR3 in DNA: TGTGCCAGCAGCCAAGGGACAGGGATTGGCACTGAAGCTTTCTTT.

The sample holds a few counts of this clonotype. The chain couples TRBV5-1 to TRBJ2-4; D remains unclear. With the DNA end fitting TRBJ2-7 better, the J assignment may be wrong. CDR1 is SGHRS, CDR2 YFSETQ, per germline. CDR3 length equals 14 residues. DNA for the CDR3: TGCGCCAGCCTAAGGGATTCAGACTCCTACGAGCAGTACTTC. It codes for CASLRDSDSYEQYF.

Only a few counts were recorded for this clonotype. The genes are TRBV7-9 and TRBJ1-4; no clear D gene. This CDR3 has 15 amino acids. Germline CDR1 reads SEHNR; CDR2 reads FQNEAQ (reference sequence). V lost 5 bases, J lost 3 bases, and 13 bases lay in between. CDR3 DNA sequence: TGTGCCAGCAGCCCCGCTTTTGAAGCTAATGAAAAACTGTTTTTT. It encodes CASSPAFEANEKLFF.

The chain carries TRBV5-1 and TRBJ1-1; D is possibly TRBD1 (5 bases). Germline V gene lookup returns CDR1 SGHRS and CDR2 YFSETQ. Trimming removed 3 bases at V and 7 bases at J, with 13 bases between. The CDR3 has 13 residues. The CDR3 loop reads CASSSGTIGEAFF. The CDR3 bases are TGCGCCAGCAGCTCCGGGACCATCGGTGAAGCTTTCTTT.

This clonotype has more than one count but fewer than ten. V and J are TRBV20-1 and TRBJ1-2; TRBD1 aligns across 10 bases. V was pared by 0 bases and J by 1 base, with 8 bases of the junction left unmatched. This CDR3 contains 17 residues. The germline V gene has CDR1 DFQATT and CDR2 SNEGSKA (reference sequence). This CDR3 reads CSARDEGGTGDNYGYTF. CDR3 nucleotide sequence: TGCAGTGCTAGAGATGAAGGCGGGACAGGGGATAACTATGGCTACACCTTC.

The J gene is TRBJ2-1, the V gene TRBV20-1; 7 bases align to TRBD1. This CDR3 spans 13 amino acids. Trimming took 4 bases from V and 5 from J; bases not matched to a gene: 5. CDR1 and CDR2 (germline): DFQATT, SNEGSKA (reference sequence). The CDR3 sequence: CSANTGANNEQFF. The CDR3 DNA follows: TGCAGTGCTAATACAGGGGCTAACAATGAGCAGTTCTTC.

The table lists this clonotype with a few counts. The chain recombines TRBV3-1 with TRBJ1-2, with TRBD1 identical over 7 bases. J was trimmed by 4 bases and V by 0 bases; bases with no gene match: 8. The CDR3 spans 16 residues. Germline CDR1 and CDR2: LGHDT and YNNKEL (reference sequence). The CDR3 coding sequence is TGTGCCAGCAGCCAAGATCGGAGAGGGGGCTTCTATGGCTACACCTTC. Its translation: CASSQDRRGGFYGYTF.

This clonotype occurred a few times. The chain uses TRBV20-1 and TRBJ1-2; 9 nucleotides line up with TRBD1. V trimming: 1 base; J trimming: 8 bases; junction bases outside the gene matches: 8. The CDR3 is 14 residues long. From germline, CDR1 is DFQATT and CDR2 SNEGSKA (reference sequence). CDR3 DNA sequence: TGCAGTGCTAGAGCCAAGGGACAGGGTGACGGCTACACCTTC. The encoded protein is CSARAKGQGDGYTF.

Only a few counts were recorded for this clonotype. The CDR3 here is CASSQRTGGTNTGELFF. The CDR3 nucleotides are TGCGCCAGCAGCCAACGGACAGGGGGGACGAACACCGGGGAGCTGTTTTTT. The rearrangement uses TRBV4-3 and TRBJ2-2; 10 bases align to TRBD1. The CDR3 is 17 residues long. V gave up 2 bases and J gave up 0 bases; unmatched junction bases: 3. Germline V gives CDR1 LGHNA, CDR2 YSLEER.

This chain joins TRBV6-2 or TRBV6-3 and TRBJ1-5; perhaps TRBD1 as D (6 bases). This CDR3 is 17 amino acids long. The V gene lost 2 bases and the J gene lost 4 bases, with 18 bases spanning the gap. Germline V CDR1 and CDR2: MNHEY, SVGEGT. The CDR3 DNA reads as TGTGCCAGCAGTTACAGAACGGGAAACAGGGTTAATCAGCCCCAGCATTTT. Translated: CASSYRTGNRVNQPQHF.

The CDR3 is CASSFQGSSYNSPLHF. The CDR3 bases are TGCGCCAGCAGCTTTCAGGGGAGCTCCTATAATTCACCCCTCCACTTT. The chain couples TRBV5-1 to TRBJ1-6; D is perhaps TRBD1 (6 bases). Trimming shortened V by 2 bases and J by 0 bases, and 9 bases separated the two germline ends. The length of the CDR3 is 16 residues. Germline lookup yields CDR1 SGHRS and CDR2 YFSETQ.

This clonotype has a handful of counts. The chain has TRBV4-3 and TRBJ1-3; 7 nucleotides agree with TRBD1. The CDR3 consists of 15 residues. CDR1 and CDR2 from the germline V gene are LGHNA and YSLEER. J lost 2 bases, V lost 0 bases, and 1 base had no gene match. As DNA, the CDR3 is TGCGCCAGCAGCCAAGACAGGGGGACTGGAAACACCATATATTTT. It yields the protein CASSQDRGTGNTIYF.

Here the CDR3 reads CASSQDPGPTSETQYF. CDR3 coding DNA: TGCGCCAGCAGCCAAGACCCGGGACCCACGTCGGAGACCCAGTACTTC. The chain uses TRBV4-3 and TRBJ2-5; D assignment may be TRBD1 or TRBD2 (5 bases each). Trimming took off 0 bases at V and 5 bases at J, with 16 bases between the two ends. Germline lookup yields CDR1 LGHNA and CDR2 YSLEER. There are 16 residues in the CDR3.